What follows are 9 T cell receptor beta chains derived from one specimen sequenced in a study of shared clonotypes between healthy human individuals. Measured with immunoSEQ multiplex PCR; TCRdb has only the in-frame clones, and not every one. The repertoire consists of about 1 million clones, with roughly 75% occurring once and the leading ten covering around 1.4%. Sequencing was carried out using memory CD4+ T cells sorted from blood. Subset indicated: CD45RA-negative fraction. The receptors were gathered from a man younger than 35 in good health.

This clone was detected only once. CDR3 DNA: TGTGCCAGCAGGCGCCAGGGGGTGAACACTGAAGCTTTCTTT. It is translated as CASRRQGVNTEAFF. The chain links TRBV14 to TRBJ1-1; 7 positions agree with TRBD1. The germline V gene has CDR1 SGHDN and CDR2 FVKESK. Trimming at V came to 6 bases and at J to 0 bases, leaving 4 bases not matched to a gene. The CDR3 has 14 amino acids.

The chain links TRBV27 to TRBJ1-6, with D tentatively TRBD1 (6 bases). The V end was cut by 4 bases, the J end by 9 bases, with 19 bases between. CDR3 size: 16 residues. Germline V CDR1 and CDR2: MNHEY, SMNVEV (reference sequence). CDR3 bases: TGTGCCAGCAGTTACGGGGGGGGCTTCGTTACTTCACCCCTCCACTTT. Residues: CASSYGGGFVTSPLHF.

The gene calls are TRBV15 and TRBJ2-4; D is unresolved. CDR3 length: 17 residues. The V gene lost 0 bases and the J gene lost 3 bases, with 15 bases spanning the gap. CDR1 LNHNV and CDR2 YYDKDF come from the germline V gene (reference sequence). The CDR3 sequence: CATSRDGWGYGKNIQYF. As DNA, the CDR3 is TGTGCCACCAGCAGAGATGGGTGGGGTTATGGCAAAAACATTCAGTACTTC.

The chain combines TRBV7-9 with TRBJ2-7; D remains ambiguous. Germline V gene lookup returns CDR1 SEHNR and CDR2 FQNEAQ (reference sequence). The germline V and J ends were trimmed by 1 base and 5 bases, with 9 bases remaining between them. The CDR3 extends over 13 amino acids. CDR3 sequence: CASSLGVSNEQYF. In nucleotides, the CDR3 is TGTGCCAGCAGCTTAGGGGTATCTAACGAGCAGTACTTC. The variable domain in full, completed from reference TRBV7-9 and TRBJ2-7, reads DTGVSQNPRHKITKRGQNVTFRCDPISEHNRLYWYRQTLGQGPEFLTYFQNEAQLEKSRLLSDRFSAERPKGSFSTLEIQRTEQGDSAMYLCASSLGVSNEQYFGPGTRLTVT.

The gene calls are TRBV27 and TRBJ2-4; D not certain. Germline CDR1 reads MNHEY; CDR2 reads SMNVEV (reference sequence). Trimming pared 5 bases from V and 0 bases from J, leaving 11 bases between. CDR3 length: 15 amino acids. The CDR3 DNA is TGTGCCAGCAGTCCGCCTGCTGTAGCCAAAAACATTCAGTACTTC. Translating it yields CASSPPAVAKNIQYF.

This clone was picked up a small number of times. CDR3 loop: CASSSSDRGGKLFF. CDR3 in DNA: TGCGCCAGCAGCTCCTCGGACAGGGGAGGAAAACTGTTTTTT. The V and J genes are TRBV5-1 and TRBJ1-4; the match to TRBD1 covers 9 bases. CDR1 and CDR2 from the germline V gene are SGHRS and YFSETQ. The CDR3 spans 14 residues. The J segment lost 10 bases and the V segment lost 3 bases, leaving 7 bases of the junction unmatched.

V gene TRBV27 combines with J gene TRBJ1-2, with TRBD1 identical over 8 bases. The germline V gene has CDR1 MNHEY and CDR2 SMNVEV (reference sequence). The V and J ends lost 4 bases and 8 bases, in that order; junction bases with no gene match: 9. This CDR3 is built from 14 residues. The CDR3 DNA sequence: TGTGCCAGCAGTTCCTTGGACAGGGCGGGGGGCTACACCTTC. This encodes CASSSLDRAGGYTF.

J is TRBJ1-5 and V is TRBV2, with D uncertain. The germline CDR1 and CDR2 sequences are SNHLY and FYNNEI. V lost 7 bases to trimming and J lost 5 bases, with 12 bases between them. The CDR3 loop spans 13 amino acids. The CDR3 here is CASTKEGYQPQHF. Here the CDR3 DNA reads TGTGCCAGCACCAAGGAGGGCTATCAGCCCCAGCATTTT.

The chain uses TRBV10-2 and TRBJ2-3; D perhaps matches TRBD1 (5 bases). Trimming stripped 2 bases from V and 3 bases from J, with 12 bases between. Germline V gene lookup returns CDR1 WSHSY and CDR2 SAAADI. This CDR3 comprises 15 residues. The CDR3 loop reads CASSEVGRETDTQYF. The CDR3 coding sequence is TGCGCCAGCAGTGAGGTCGGCAGGGAAACAGATACGCAGTATTTT.